This T cell receptor (beta chain) was documented in a study of shared clonotypes between healthy human individuals (dated by TCRdb to the early 2020s). About the investigation overall: The cohort included three men and a couple of women between 18 and 49 years of age. Leukapheresis yielded between about 0.85 and 10 billion PBMCs per donor. To increase sequencing depth and limit assay-specific biases, different laboratories used diverse techniques to prepare libraries and sequence TCR repertoires. For each donor, CD4 naive and CD4 memory were each given three plates, CD8 naive was given two plates, and CD8 memory was given one plate. The study deeply sequenced blood TCR repertoires of several healthy adults to estimate repertoire size and the extent of clonotype sharing between individuals. Beyond this particular receptor, the publication reports: The small number of donors limited the genetic and exposure-history diversity represented. Pairwise subsampling indicated that sequencing depth was expected to affect the degree of clonotype sharing among donors. Sampling was restricted to blood, and TCR repertoires in tissue are likely to differ from TCR repertoires in blood. When several donors were compared, the shared fraction of clonotypes was around 5% for naive CD4, approximately 3.3% for naive CD8, roughly 2.5% for memory CD4, and roughly 0.43% for memory CD8. Even with the large sequencing depth, rarefaction of the sorted-subset datasets indicated that sequencing was incomplete. Compared with non-shared clonotypes, clonotypes shared by all four sorted-subset donors had higher generation probabilities. Naive subsets generally had larger estimated clonotype richness than memory subsets did.

Healthy HIV-negative adults with no recently reported acute infections or vaccinations were included as donors. All donors were Caucasian adults living in Nashville, Tennessee, USA. CD4+ T cells were enriched by magnetic negative selection, after which naive cells were positively selected on CD45RA and the negative fraction was taken as the memory subset. Blood was collected by leukapheresis, and PBMCs were isolated by Ficoll-Histopaque density gradient centrifugation and then cryopreserved in liquid nitrogen vapor phase. Analytical flow cytometry was used to check the purity and quantity of every magnetically sorted T cell population. Genomic DNA was isolated from each sorted fraction and quantified by UV absorbance on a Nanodrop 2000c. TCR CDR3 regions were amplified from genomic DNA by multiplex PCR using the deep immunoSEQ assay. Extracted genomic DNA from each cell subset was spread evenly across all wells of several immunoSEQ 96-well plates, with each plate serving as a replicate. For sorted subsets, 200 ng of genomic DNA, equivalent to some 30,000 T cell genomes, went into each replicate PCR. Purified libraries were measured with a Qubit 3.0 fluorometer, size-checked on a Bioanalyzer 2100, and measured again with the KAPA Library Quantification kit. Each immunoSEQ 96-well plate was sequenced on its own single-read 150-cycle Illumina NextSeq 550 flow cell. Per the source publication's procedure: Because the immunoSEQ output held only junctional sequences and lacked quality scores, the filtering could not match the filtering applied to full-length reads. To assign V/J genes and CDR3, sequences were annotated against IMGT germline references using PyIR, a Python wrapper for IgBLAST v1.9. Reads were filtered out if the reads had weak V/J assignments (E-value above 1e-6), no CDR3, stop codons, out-of-frame junctions, or ambiguous translated residues. V3J clonotypes were defined as sequences sharing an identical inferred V gene, J gene, and CDR3 amino acid sequence. Percentage overlap between repertoires was computed as shared unique clonotypes divided by the size of the smaller repertoire. Three approaches were used to assess repertoire richness: RTK rarefaction, the Chao1 estimator, and Recon v2.1 estimates of unobserved clonotypes. For all TCRbeta clonotypes obtained by the gDNA method from a few donors, generation probabilities were computed with OLGA. TCRdb limited this immuneACCESS table to in-frame rearrangements with V and J called. A share of clones is missing; checked studies link under half to unresolved V genes, and the rest is unexplained. The V and J calls and clone size come from that table; D and trimming were worked out from the DNA. The sample contains about 1.1 million clones, more than 75% of them found a single time. The ten largest clones capture more than 0.5% of the sample.

Trimming accounts for 4 bases at V and 7 bases at J, while the number of junction bases matched to no gene is 8. The germline V gene gives CDR1 as KGHSH and CDR2 as LQKENI. Counted from cysteine to phenylalanine, this CDR3 has 16 amino acids. Only CDR3 DNA remains: 48 bases, in frame from the first base. Of note for this clone: Its antigen is still unknown. Base quality data are lacking; no much larger clone is found one base away.

Source material: memory CD4+ T cells from PBMCs. What this sample's cell subset or site label stands for: CD45RA-negative fraction. This clonotype was obtained from a man between 18 and 29 years old in good health. Some clones in this sample may be carry-over from other donors' samples. The sequence is built from TRBV18 and TRBJ1-6; 9 central nucleotides agree with TRBD1. The DNA sequence reads TGTGCCAGCTCACAACCTTCGACAGGGGGGAATTCACCCCTCCACTTT. Translated, this gives CASSQPSTGGNSPLHF.